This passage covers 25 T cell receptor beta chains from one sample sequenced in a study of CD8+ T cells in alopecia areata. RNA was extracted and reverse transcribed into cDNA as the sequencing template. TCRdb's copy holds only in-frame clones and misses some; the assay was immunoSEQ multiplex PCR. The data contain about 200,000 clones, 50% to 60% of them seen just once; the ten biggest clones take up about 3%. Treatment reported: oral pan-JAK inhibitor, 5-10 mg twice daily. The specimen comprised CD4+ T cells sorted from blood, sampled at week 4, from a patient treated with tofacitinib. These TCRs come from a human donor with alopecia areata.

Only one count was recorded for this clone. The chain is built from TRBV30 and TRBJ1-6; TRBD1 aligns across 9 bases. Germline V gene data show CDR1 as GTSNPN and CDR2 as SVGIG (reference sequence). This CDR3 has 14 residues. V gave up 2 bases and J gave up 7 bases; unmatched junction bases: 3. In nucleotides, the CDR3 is TGTGCCTGGAGTCCGGGACAGGGAAATTCACCCCTCCACTTT. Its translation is CAWSPGQGNSPLHF.

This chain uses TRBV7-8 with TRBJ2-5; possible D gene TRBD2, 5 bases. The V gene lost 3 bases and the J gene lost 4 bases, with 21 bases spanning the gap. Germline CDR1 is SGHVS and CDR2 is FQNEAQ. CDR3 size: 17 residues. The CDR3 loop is CASSFSVAARGIETQYF. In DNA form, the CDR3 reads TGTGCCAGCAGCTTCAGTGTTGCGGCCAGAGGGATAGAGACCCAGTACTTC.

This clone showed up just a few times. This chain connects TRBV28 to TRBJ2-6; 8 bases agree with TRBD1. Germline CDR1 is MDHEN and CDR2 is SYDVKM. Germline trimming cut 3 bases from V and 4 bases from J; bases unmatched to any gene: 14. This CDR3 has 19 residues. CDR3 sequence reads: CASSLGARTGSTGANVLTF. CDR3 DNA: TGTGCCAGCAGTTTGGGGGCGAGGACAGGGTCTACCGGGGCCAACGTCCTGACTTTC.

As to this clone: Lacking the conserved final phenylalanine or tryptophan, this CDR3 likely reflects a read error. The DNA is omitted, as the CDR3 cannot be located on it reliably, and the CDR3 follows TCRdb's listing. CDR3 sequence reads: CASISRGQTDFPI. This chain links TRBV2 with TRBJ2-7; the D call of TRBD1 is as the table states it, not checked on the DNA. Per germline, CDR1 SNHLY and CDR2 FYNNEI. The CDR3 length is 13 residues, termini included.

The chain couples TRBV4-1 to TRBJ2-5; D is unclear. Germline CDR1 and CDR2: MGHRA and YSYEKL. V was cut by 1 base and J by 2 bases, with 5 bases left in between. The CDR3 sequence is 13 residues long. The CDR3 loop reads CASSQVSQETQYF. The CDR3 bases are TGCGCCAGCAGCCAAGTGAGTCAAGAGACCCAGTACTTC.

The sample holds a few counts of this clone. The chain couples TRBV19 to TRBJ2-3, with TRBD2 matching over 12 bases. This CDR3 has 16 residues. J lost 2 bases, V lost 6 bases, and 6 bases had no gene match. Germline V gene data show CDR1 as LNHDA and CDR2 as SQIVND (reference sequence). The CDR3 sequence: CASSKTSGGDTDTQYF. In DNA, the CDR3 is TGTGCCAGTAGCAAGACTAGCGGGGGAGACACAGATACGCAGTATTTT.

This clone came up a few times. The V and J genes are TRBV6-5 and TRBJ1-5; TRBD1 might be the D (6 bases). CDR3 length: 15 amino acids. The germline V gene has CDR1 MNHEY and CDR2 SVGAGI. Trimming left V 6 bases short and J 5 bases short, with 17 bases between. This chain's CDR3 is CASRVTGLGDQPQHF. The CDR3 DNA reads TGTGCCAGCAGAGTCACAGGGTTAGGCGATCAGCCCCAGCATTTT.

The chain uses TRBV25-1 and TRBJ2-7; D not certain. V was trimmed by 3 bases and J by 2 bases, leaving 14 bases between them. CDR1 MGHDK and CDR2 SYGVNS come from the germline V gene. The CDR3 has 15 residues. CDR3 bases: TGTGCCAGCAGTGAGTATGATACAGCTACCTACGAGCAGTACTTC. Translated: CASSEYDTATYEQYF.

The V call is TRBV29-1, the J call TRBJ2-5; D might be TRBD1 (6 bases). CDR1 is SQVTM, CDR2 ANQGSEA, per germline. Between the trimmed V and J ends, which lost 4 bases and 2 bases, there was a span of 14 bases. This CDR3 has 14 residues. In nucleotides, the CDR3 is TGCAGCGTTGTGGGGGTGACAGGACAAGAGACCCAGTACTTC. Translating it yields CSVVGVTGQETQYF.

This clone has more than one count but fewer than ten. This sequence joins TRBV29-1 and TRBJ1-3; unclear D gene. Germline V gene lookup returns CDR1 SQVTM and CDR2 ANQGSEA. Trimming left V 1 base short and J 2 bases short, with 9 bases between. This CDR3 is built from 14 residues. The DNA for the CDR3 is TGCAGCGTTGAAGGCCATAAGCCTGGAAACACCATATATTTT. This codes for CSVEGHKPGNTIYF.

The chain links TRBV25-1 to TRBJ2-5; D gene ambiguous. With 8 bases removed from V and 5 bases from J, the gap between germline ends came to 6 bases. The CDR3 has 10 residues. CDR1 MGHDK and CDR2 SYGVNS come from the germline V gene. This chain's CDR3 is CASGVETQYF. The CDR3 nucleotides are TGTGCCAGCGGGGTGGAGACCCAGTACTTC.

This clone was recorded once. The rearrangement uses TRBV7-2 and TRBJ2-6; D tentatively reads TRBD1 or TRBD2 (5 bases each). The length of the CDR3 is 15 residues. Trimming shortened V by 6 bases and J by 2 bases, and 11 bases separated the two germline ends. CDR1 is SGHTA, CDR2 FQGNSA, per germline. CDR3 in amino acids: CASRGPGTGANVLTF. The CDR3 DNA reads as TGTGCCAGCAGGGGACCGGGTACTGGGGCCAACGTCCTGACTTTC.

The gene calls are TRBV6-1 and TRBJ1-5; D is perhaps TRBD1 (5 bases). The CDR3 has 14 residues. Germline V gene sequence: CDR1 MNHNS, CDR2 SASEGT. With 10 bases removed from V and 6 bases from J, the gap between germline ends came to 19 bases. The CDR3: CAIRMAGPSQPQHF. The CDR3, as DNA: TGTGCCATTCGGATGGCAGGGCCGAGTCAGCCCCAGCATTTT.

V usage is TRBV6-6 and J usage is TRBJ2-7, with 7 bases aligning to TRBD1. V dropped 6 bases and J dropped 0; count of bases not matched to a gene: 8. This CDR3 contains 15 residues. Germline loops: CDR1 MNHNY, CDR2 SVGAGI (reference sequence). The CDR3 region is CASSRRQGSSYEQYF. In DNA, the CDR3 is TGTGCCAGCAGCCGACGACAGGGAAGCTCCTACGAGCAGTACTTC.

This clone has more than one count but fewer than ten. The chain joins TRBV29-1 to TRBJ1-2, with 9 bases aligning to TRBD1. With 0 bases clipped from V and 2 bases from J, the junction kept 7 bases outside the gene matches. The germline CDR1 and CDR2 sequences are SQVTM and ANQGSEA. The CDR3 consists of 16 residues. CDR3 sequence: CSVEDQQGARNYGYTF. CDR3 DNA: TGCAGCGTTGAAGATCAACAGGGGGCAAGGAACTATGGCTACACCTTC. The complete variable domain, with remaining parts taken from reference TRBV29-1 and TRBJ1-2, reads SAVISQKPSRDICQRGTSLTIQCQVDSQVTMMFWYRQQPGQSLTLIATANQGSEATYESGFVIDKFPISRPNLTFSTLTVSNMSPEDSSIYLCSVEDQQGARNYGYTFGSGTRLTVV.

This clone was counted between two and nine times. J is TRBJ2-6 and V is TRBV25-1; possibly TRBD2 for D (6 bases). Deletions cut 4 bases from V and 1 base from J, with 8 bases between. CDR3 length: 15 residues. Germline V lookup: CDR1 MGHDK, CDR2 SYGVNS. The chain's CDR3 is CASSAGVSGANVLTF. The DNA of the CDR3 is TGTGCCAGCAGTGCGGGGGTATCTGGGGCCAACGTCCTGACTTTC.

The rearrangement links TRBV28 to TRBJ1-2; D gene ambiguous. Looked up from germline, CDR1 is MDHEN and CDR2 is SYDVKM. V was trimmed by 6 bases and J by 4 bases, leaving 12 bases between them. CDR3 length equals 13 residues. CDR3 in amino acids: CASSARRLYGYTF. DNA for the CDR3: TGTGCCAGCAGCGCCCGTAGACTCTATGGCTACACCTTC.

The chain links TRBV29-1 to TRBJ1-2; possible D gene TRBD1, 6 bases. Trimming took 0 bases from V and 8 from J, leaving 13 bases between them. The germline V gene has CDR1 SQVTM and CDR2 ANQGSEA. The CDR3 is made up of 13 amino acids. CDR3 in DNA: TGCAGCGTTGAAGATCCGGGGGCGCAAGGCTACACCTTC. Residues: CSVEDPGAQGYTF.

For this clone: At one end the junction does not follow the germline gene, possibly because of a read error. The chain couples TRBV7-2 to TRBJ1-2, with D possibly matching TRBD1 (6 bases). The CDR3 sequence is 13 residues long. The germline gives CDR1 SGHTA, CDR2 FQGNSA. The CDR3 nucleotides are TGTGCCAGCAGCCCAGACCCGGGGGCCTCTCGATCCTTC. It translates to CASSPDPGASRSF.

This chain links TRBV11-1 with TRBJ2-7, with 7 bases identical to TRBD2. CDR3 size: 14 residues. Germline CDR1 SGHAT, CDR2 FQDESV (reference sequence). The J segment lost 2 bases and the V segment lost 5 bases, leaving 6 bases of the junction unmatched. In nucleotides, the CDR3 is TGTGCCAGCAGCCCCGCGGGGGTGACCTACGAGCAGTACTTC. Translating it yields CASSPAGVTYEQYF.

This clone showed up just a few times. DNA of the CDR3: TGTGCCAGCAGTCCAAGGGGGGGTGAAAAACTGTTTTTT. It encodes CASSPRGGEKLFF. The rearrangement links TRBV6-5 to TRBJ1-4; D might be TRBD1 (6 bases). Germline-derived CDR1 and CDR2 are MNHEY and SVGAGI. Trimming took 5 bases from V and 7 from J, leaving 11 bases between them. This CDR3 is 13 amino acids long.

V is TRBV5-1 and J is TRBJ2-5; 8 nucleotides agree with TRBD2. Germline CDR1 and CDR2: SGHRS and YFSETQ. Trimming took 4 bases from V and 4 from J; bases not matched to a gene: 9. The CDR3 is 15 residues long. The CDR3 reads CASSRSAGGAETQYF. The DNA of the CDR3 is TGCGCCAGCAGCCGAAGTGCGGGGGGAGCAGAGACCCAGTACTTC. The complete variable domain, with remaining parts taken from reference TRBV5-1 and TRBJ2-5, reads KAGVTQTPRYLIKTRGQQVTLSCSPISGHRSVSWYQQTPGQGLQFLFEYFSETQRNKGNFPGRFSGRQFSNSRSEMNVSTLELGDSALYLCASSRSAGGAETQYFGPGTRLLVL.

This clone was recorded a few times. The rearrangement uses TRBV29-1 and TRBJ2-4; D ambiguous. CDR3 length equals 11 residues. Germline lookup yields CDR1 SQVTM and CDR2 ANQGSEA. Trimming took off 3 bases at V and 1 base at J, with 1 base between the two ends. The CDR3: CSVEAKNIQYF. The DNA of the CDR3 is TGCAGCGTTGAGGCCAAAAACATTCAGTACTTC.

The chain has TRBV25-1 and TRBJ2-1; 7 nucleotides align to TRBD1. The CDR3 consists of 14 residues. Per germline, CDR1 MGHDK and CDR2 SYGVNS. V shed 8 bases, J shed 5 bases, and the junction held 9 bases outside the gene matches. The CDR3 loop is CASGSYRGNNEQFF. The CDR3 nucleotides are TGTGCCAGCGGCTCCTACAGGGGAAACAATGAGCAGTTCTTC.

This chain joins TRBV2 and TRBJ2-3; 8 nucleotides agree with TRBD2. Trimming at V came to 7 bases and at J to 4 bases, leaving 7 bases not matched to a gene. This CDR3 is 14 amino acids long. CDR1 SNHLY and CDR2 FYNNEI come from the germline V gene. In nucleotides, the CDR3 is TGTGCCAGCATGTTTAGCGGGGAGTCAGATACGCAGTATTTT. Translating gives CASMFSGESDTQYF.